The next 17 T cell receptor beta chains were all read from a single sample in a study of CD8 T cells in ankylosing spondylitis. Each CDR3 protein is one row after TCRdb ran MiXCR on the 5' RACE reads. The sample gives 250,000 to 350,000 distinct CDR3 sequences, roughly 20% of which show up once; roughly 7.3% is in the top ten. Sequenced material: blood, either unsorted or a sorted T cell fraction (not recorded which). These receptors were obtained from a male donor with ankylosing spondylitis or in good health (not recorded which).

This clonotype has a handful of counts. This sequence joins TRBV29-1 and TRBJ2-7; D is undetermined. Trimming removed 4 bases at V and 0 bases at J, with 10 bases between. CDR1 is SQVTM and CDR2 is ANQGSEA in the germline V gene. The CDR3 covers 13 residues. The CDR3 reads CSVVVPDSYEQYV. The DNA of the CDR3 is TGCAGCGTTGTGGTTCCAGACTCCTACGAGCAGTACGTC.

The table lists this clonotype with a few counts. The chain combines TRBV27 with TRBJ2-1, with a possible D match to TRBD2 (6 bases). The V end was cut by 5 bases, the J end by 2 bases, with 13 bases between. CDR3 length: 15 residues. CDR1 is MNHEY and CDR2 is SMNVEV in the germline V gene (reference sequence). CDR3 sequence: CASSRRDLTYNEQFF. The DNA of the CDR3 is TGTGCCAGCAGTAGACGGGACTTAACCTACAATGAGCAGTTCTTC.

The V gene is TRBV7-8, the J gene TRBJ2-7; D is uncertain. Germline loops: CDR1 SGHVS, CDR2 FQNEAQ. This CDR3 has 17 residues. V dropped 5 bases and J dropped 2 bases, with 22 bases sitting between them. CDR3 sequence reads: CASSQQLTPGGTYEQYV. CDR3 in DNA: TGTGCCAGCAGCCAACAATTGACCCCAGGTGGAACCTACGAGCAGTACGTC.

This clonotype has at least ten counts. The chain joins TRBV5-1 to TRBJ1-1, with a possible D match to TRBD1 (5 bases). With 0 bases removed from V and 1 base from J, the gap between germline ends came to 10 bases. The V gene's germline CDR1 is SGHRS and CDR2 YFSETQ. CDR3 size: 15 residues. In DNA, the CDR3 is TGCGCCAGCAGCTTGGGAGTCCAGGGGAACACTGAAGCTTTCTTT. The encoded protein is CASSLGVQGNTEAFF.

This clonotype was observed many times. CDR3 DNA: TGTGCCAGCAGTTTGTCAGGGGGCCTAACTGAAGCTTTCTTT. Its translation: CASSLSGGLTEAFF. The chain recombines TRBV12-3 or TRBV12-4 with TRBJ1-1, with TRBD1 matching 8 bases. CDR3 length equals 14 residues. The ends lost 3 bases at V and 5 bases at J; junction bases unmatched: 5.

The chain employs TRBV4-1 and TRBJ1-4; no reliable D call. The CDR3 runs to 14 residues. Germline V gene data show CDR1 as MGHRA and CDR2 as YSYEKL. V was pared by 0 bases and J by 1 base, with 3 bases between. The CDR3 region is CASSQEITNEKLFF. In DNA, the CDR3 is TGCGCCAGCAGCCAAGAGATAACTAATGAAAAACTGTTTTTT.

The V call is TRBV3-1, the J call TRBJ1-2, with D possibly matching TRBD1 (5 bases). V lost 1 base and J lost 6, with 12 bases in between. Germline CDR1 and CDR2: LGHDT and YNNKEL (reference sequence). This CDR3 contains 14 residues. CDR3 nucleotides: TGTGCCAGCAGCCAAGCGAGGGGAATGGATGGCTACACCTTC. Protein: CASSQARGMDGYTF.

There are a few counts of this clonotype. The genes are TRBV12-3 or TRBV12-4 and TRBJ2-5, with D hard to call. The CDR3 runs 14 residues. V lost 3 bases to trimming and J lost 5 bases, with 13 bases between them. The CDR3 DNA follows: TGTGCCAGCAGTTTTAGTAAGATTAGGGAGACCCAGTACTTC. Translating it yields CASSFSKIRETQYF.

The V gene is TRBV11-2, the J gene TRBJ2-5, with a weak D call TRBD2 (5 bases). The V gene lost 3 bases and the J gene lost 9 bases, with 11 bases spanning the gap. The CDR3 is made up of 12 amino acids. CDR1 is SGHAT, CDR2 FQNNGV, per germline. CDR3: CASSLDWSSQYF. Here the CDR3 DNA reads TGTGCCAGCAGCTTGGACTGGTCGTCCCAGTACTTC.

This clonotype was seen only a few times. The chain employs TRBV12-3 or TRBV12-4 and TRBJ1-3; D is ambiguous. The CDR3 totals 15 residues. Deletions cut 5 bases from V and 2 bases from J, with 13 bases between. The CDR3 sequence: CASSPSPVAGNTIYF. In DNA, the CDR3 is TGTGCCAGCAGTCCTAGTCCGGTGGCTGGAAACACCATATATTTT.

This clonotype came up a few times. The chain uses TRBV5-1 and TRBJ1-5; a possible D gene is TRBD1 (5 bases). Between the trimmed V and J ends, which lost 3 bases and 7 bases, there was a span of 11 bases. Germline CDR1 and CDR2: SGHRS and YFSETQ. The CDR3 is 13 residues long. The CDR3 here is CASSSIPGQPQHF. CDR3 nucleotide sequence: TGCGCCAGCAGCTCTATCCCAGGGCAGCCCCAGCATTTT.

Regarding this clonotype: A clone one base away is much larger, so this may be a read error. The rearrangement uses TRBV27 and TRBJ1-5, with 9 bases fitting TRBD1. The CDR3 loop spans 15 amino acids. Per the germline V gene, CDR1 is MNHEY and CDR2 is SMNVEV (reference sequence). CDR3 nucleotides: TGTACCAGCAGTAAACAGGGGGCGAGCAATCAGCCCCAGCATTTT. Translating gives CTSSKQGASNQPQHF.

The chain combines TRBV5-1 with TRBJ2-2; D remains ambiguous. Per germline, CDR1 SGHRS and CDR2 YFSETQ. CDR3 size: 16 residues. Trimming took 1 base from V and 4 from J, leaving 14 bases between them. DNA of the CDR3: TGCGCCAGCAGCTTGCGGTTAGGGCCTGGCACCGGGGAGCTGTTTTTT. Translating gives CASSLRLGPGTGELFF.

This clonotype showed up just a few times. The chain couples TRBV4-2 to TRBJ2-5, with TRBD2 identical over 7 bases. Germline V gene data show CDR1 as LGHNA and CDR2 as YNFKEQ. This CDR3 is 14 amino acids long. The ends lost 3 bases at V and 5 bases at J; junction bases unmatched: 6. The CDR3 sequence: CASSHTTSWETQYF. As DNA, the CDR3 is TGTGCCAGCAGCCACACGACTAGCTGGGAGACCCAGTACTTC.

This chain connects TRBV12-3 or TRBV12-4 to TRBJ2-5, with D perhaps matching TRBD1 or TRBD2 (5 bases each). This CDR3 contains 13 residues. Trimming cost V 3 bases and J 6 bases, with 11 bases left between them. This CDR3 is CASSFGDPQTQYF. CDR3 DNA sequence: TGTGCCAGCAGTTTTGGGGACCCCCAGACCCAGTACTTC.

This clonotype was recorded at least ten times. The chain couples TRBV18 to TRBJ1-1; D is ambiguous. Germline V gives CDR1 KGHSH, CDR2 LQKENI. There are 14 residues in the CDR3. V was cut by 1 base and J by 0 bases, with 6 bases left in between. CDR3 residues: CASSPQTLNTEAFF. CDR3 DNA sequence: TGTGCCAGCTCACCACAGACTTTGAACACTGAAGCTTTCTTT.

CDR3 sequence (DNA): TGTGCCAGCAGCCGCAAACAGGGCCTCTACAATGAGCAGTTCTTC. As protein: CASSRKQGLYNEQFF. The chain has TRBV14 and TRBJ2-1; tentatively, D is TRBD1 (6 bases). Per germline, CDR1 SGHDN and CDR2 FVKESK. This CDR3 contains 15 residues. The germline V and J ends were trimmed by 4 bases and 3 bases, with 13 bases remaining between them.